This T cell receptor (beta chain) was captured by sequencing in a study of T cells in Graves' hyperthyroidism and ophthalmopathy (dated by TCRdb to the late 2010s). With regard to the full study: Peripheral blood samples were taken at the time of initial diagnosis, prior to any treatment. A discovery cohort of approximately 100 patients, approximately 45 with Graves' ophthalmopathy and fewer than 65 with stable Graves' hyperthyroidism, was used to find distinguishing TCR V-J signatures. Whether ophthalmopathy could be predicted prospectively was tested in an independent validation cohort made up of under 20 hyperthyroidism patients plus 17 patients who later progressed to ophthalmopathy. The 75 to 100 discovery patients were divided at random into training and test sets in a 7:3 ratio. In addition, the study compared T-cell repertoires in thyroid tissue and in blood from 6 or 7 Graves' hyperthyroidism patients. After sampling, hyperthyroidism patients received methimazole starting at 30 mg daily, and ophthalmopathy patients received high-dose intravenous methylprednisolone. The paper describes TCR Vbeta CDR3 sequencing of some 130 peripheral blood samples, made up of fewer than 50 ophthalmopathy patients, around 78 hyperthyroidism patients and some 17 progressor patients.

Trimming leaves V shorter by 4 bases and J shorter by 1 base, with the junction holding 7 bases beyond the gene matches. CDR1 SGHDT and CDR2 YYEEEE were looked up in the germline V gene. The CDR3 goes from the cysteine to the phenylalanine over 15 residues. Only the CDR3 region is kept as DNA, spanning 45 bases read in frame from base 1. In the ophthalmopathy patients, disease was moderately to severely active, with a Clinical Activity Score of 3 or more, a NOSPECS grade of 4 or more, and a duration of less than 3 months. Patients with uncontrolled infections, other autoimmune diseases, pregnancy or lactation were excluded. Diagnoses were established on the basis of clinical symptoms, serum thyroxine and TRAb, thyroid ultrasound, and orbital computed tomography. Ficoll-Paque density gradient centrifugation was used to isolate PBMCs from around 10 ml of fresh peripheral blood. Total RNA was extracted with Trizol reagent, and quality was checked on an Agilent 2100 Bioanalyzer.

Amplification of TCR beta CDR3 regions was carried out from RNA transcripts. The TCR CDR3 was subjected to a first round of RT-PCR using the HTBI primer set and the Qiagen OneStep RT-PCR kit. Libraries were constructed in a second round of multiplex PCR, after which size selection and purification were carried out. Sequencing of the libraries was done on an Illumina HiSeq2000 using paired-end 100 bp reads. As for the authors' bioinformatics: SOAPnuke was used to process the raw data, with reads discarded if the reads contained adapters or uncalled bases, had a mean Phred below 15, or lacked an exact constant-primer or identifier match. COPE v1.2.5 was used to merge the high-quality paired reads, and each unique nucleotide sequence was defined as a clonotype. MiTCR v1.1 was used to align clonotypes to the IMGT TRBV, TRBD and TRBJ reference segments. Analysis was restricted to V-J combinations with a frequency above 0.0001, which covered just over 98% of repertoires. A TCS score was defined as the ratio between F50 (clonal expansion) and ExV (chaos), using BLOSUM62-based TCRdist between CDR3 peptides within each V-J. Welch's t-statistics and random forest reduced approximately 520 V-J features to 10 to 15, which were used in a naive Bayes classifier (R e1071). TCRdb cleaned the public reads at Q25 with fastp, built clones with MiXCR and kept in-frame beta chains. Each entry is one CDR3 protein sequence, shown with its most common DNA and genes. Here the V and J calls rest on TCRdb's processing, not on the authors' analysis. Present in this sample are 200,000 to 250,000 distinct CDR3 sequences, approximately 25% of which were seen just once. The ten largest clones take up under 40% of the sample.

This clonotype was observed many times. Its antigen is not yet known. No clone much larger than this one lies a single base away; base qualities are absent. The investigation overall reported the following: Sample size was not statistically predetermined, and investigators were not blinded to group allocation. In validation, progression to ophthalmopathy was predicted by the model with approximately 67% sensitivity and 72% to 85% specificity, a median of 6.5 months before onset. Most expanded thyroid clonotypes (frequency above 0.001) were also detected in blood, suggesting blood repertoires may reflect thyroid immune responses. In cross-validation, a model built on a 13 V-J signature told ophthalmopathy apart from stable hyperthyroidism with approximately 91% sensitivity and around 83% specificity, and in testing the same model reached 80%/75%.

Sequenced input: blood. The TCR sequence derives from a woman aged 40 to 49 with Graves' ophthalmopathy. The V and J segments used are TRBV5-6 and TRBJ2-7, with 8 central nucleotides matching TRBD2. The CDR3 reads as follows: CASSPGRGLSYEQYF. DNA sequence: TGTGCCAGCAGCCCCGGGAGGGGACTATCCTACGAGCAGTACTTC.